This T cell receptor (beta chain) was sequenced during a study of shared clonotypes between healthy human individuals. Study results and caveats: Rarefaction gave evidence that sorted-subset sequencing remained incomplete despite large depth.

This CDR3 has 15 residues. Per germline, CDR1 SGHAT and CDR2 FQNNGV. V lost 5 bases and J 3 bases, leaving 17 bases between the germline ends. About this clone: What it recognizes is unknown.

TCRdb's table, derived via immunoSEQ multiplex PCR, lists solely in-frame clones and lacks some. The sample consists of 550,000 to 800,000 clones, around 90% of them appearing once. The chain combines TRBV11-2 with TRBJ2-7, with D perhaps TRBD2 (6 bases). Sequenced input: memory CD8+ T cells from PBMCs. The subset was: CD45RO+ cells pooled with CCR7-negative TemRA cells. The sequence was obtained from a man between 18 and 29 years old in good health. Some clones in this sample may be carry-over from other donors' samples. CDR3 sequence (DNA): TGTGCCAGCAGCCCACCGGGACTTCTTTTCTACGAGCAGTACTTC. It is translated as CASSPPGLLFYEQYF.